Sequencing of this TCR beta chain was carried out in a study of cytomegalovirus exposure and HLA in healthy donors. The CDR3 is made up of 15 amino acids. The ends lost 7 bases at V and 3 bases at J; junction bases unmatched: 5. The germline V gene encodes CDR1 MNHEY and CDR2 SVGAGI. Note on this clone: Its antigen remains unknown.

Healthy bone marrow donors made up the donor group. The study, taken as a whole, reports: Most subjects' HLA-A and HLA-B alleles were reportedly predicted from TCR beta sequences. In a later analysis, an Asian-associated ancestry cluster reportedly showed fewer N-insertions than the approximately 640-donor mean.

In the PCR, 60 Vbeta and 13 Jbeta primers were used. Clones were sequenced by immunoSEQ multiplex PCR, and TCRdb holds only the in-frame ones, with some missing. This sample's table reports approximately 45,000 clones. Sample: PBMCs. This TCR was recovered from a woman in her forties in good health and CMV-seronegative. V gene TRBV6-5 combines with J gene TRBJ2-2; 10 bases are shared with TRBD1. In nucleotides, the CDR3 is TGTGCCAGCAAACTAGGACAGGGGGACACCGGGGAGCTGTTTTTT. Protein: CASKLGQGDTGELFF.